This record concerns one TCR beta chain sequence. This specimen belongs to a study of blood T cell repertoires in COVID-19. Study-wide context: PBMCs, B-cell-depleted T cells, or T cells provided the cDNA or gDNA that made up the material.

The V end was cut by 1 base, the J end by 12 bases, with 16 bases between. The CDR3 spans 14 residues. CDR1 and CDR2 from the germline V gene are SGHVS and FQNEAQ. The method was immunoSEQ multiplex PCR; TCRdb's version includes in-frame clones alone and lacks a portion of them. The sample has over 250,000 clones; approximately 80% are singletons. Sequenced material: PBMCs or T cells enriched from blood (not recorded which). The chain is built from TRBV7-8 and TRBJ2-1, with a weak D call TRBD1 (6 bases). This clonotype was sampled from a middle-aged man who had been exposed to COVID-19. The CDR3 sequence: CASSLGATGLVQFF. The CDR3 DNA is TGTGCCAGCAGCTTAGGGGCAACAGGGCTTGTGCAGTTCTTC.